This T cell receptor (beta chain) appears in the sequencing data of a study of CD8+CD57+ T cells in acquired aplastic anemia. This clonotype came up many times. This CDR3 has 13 amino acids. The V gene's germline CDR1 is MRHNA and CDR2 SNTAGT. The ends were cut back, 0 bases at V and 5 bases at J, with 6 bases in the middle. Using genomic DNA as the template, TCR beta VDJ and CDR3 profiling was carried out. TCRdb re-called the reads with MiXCR, one entry per CDR3 protein. The sample lists about 210,000 distinct CDR3 sequences; over 55% were seen once. The rearrangement links TRBV6-4 to TRBJ2-3, with D possibly TRBD2 on 6 matching bases. The TCR comes from a human donor in good health. The specimen was sorted CD4+, CD8+, or CD8+CD57+ T cells (not recorded which) from PBMCs. In nucleotides, the CDR3 is TGTGCCAGCAGTGACTCGGAGGGAGATACGCAGTATTTT. Translating it yields CASSDSEGDTQYF.